The present T cell receptor beta chain was sequenced within a study of a mutant IDH1 vaccine in newly diagnosed glioma. Across the whole study: Among treated patients, 62.5% were male and about 40% female, and mean age was 40.4 years.

Regarding time point: week 23, last vaccination. Mutant IDH1 20-mer peptide, at 300 ug, made up each vaccine dose, with topical imiquimod. CDR1 is SGHRS and CDR2 is YFSETQ in the germline V gene. J was trimmed by 4 bases and V by 5 bases; bases with no gene match: 5. The CDR3 is 14 residues long. With respect to this clone: The antigen remains undetermined.

The protocol was immunoSEQ multiplex PCR, while the TCRdb copy is restricted to in-frame clones and leaves out a portion. The top ten clones hold over 0.6% of a sample with 77,000 or so clones, approximately 85% of them seen once. The chain uses TRBV5-1 and TRBJ1-4; 7 nucleotides align to TRBD1. The clonotype was recovered from a woman in her forties or fifties with glioma. The input for sequencing was PBMCs, taken from a glioma patient whose treatment included an IDH1 peptide vaccine. The CDR3 region has the DNA TGCGCCAGCAGTCCGGGACAGCGTAATGAAAAACTGTTTTTT. Its translation: CASSPGQRNEKLFF.